One T cell receptor (beta chain) is described in this entry. The repertoire was sequenced with immunoSEQ multiplex PCR; TCRdb's copy has only in-frame clones and lacks some. Among about 78,000 clones listed, about 83% were seen once. These data belong to a study of T cells in localized non-small cell lung cancer. V was pared by 5 bases and J by 3 bases, with 6 bases of the junction left unmatched. CDR1 and CDR2 (germline): MDHEN, SYDVKM. The CDR3 sequence is 15 residues long. The J gene is TRBJ1-1, the V gene TRBV28, with 10 bases fitting TRBD1. The material was peripheral blood, obtained before any cancer treatment. The origin of this receptor is a man aged 40 to 70 with stage I lung adenocarcinoma. DNA of the CDR3: TGTGCCAGCAGTGGAACCGGGACAGGGGACACTGAAGCTTTCTTT. As protein: CASSGTGTGDTEAFF.